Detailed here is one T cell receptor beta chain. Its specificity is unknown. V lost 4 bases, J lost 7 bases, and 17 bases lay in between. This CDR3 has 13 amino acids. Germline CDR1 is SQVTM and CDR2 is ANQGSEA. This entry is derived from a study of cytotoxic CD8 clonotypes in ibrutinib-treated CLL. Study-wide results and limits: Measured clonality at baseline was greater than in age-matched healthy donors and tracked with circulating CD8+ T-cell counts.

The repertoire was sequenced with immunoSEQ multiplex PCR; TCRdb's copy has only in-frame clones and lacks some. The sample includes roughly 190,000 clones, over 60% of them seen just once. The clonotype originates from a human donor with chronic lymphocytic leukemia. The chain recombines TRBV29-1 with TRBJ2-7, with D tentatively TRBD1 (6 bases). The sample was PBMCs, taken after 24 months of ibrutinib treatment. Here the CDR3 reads CSVAVSGVYEQYF. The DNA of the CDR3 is TGCAGCGTTGCTGTGTCAGGGGTTTATGAGCAGTACTTC.